This T cell receptor beta chain is from a study of blood T cell repertoires in COVID-19. Whole-study context: Acute and convalescent COVID-19 samples came from the United States, Italy and Spain. Sources were T cells, B-cell-depleted T cells, or PBMCs; the material itself was cDNA or gDNA.

The table came from immunoSEQ multiplex PCR; TCRdb's copy has only in-frame clones and leaves some out. Among hundreds of thousands of clones, approximately 90% were seen once, and the ten largest hold over 1.3%. Germline CDR1 and CDR2: LGHDT and YNNKEL (reference sequence). This CDR3 comprises 14 residues. Trimming took 0 bases from V and 0 from J, leaving 3 bases between them. The material sequenced was peripheral blood. The chain recombines TRBV3-1 (or the pseudogene TRBV3-2) with TRBJ1-3; the D is unclear. This TCR derives from a woman between 25 and 40 years old with active or convalescent COVID-19. The CDR3 DNA sequence: TGTGCCAGCAGCCAAGACAGCTCTGGAAACACCATATATTTT. Residues: CASSQDSSGNTIYF.